This is a list of T cell receptor beta chains from one sample in a study of blood T cell repertoires in COVID-19. Libraries were prepared by immunoSEQ multiplex PCR; TCRdb keeps only in-frame clonotypes and omits some of them. The table shows fewer than 400,000 clones, with about 87% occurring only once. The sample comprised peripheral blood. The receptors originated from a human donor in a cohort sampled during active COVID-19. Both conserved end residues are part of each CDR3. D genes are given only for firm matches. Not all rows give a size; the values are once, few, many and, for expanded clones, a class.

j_call: TRBJ2-3; v_call: TRBV6-5; d_call: -; clone_size: once; cdr3_aa: CASKTADTQYF; cdr3_nt: TGTGCCAGCAAGACAGCAGATACGCAGTATTTT
j_call: TRBJ2-7; v_call: TRBV24-1; d_call: -; clone_size: -; cdr3_aa: CATSVISYEQYF; cdr3_nt: TGTGCCACCAGTGTCATTTCCTACGAGCAGTACTTC
j_call: TRBJ2-1; v_call: TRBV4-1; d_call: TRBD2; clone_size: -; cdr3_aa: CASSQDDGGRVVNEQFF; cdr3_nt: TGCGCCAGCAGCCAAGATGATGGCGGGAGGGTGGTTAATGAGCAGTTCTTC
j_call: TRBJ2-7; v_call: TRBV28; d_call: TRBD2; clone_size: -; cdr3_aa: CASSSPSAGLAGGGGEQYF; cdr3_nt: TGTGCCAGCAGTTCTCCAAGTGCGGGGCTAGCGGGAGGAGGCGGGGAGCAGTACTTC
j_call: TRBJ1-1; v_call: TRBV5-1; d_call: TRBD1; clone_size: few; cdr3_aa: CASSLQGSGDTEAFF; cdr3_nt: TGCGCCAGCAGCTTACAGGGGAGTGGTGACACTGAAGCTTTCTTT
j_call: TRBJ1-2; v_call: TRBV7-8; d_call: -; clone_size: -; cdr3_aa: CASSLEVEGDYGYTF; cdr3_nt: TGTGCCAGCAGCTTAGAGGTCGAGGGTGACTATGGCTACACCTTC
j_call: TRBJ1-2; v_call: TRBV28; d_call: TRBD1; clone_size: -; cdr3_aa: CASTYDREKGYTF; cdr3_nt: TGTGCCAGCACTTACGACAGGGAGAAAGGCTACACCTTC
j_call: TRBJ1-4; v_call: TRBV7-2; d_call: TRBD1; clone_size: once; cdr3_aa: CASSSQGADVGKLFF; cdr3_nt: TGTGCCAGCAGCTCGCAGGGGGCAGATGTAGGGAAACTGTTTTTT
j_call: TRBJ1-1; v_call: TRBV6-1; d_call: -; clone_size: -; cdr3_aa: CASSEVNSYTEAFF; cdr3_nt: TGTGCCAGCAGTGAAGTAAATAGCTACACTGAAGCTTTCTTT
j_call: TRBJ2-5; v_call: TRBV7-6; d_call: TRBD2; clone_size: -; cdr3_aa: CASSPLAGGPGTQYF; cdr3_nt: TGTGCCAGCAGCCCACTAGCGGGAGGGCCGGGGACCCAGTACTTC
j_call: TRBJ1-2; v_call: TRBV18; d_call: TRBD1; clone_size: -; cdr3_aa: CASSPPGQGAIGYGYTF; cdr3_nt: TGTGCCAGCTCACCACCCGGACAGGGGGCAATCGGCTATGGCTACACCTTC
j_call: TRBJ1-1; v_call: TRBV12-1; d_call: -; clone_size: -; cdr3_aa: CASSFARVRTGNTEAFF; cdr3_nt: TGTGCCAGCAGCTTTGCGAGAGTGAGGACAGGGAACACTGAAGCTTTCTTT
j_call: TRBJ2-2; v_call: TRBV7-9; d_call: TRBD2; clone_size: -; cdr3_aa: CASSSSGRQVGELFF; cdr3_nt: TGTGCCAGCAGCTCTAGCGGGAGGCAGGTCGGGGAGCTGTTTTTT
j_call: TRBJ1-1; v_call: TRBV19; d_call: -; clone_size: -; cdr3_aa: CASSIDLRGGNAFF; cdr3_nt: TGTGCCAGTAGTATAGATCTCAGGGGAGGGAATGCTTTCTTT
j_call: TRBJ1-2; v_call: TRBV2; d_call: -; clone_size: once; cdr3_aa: CASSEARGGGGYTF; cdr3_nt: TGTGCCAGCAGTGAAGCGCGGGGGGGTGGCGGCTACACCTTC
j_call: TRBJ2-1; v_call: TRBV7-4; d_call: -; clone_size: once; cdr3_aa: CASSWRHYNEQFF; cdr3_nt: TGTGCCAGCAGCTGGCGACACTACAATGAGCAGTTCTTC
j_call: TRBJ1-3; v_call: TRBV19; d_call: -; clone_size: -; cdr3_aa: CASSAQLSGNTIYF; cdr3_nt: TGTGCCAGTAGTGCACAGCTCTCTGGAAACACCATATATTTT
j_call: TRBJ1-4; v_call: TRBV18; d_call: -; clone_size: -; cdr3_aa: CASSPENREDEKLFF; cdr3_nt: TGTGCCAGCTCACCAGAGAATCGGGAGGATGAAAAACTGTTTTTT
j_call: TRBJ2-2; v_call: TRBV15; d_call: -; clone_size: -; cdr3_aa: CATSVTETGELFF; cdr3_nt: TGTGCCACCAGCGTCACAGAGACCGGGGAGCTGTTTTTT
j_call: TRBJ2-7; v_call: TRBV6-5; d_call: TRBD1; clone_size: -; cdr3_aa: CASSYSWQGVATEQYF; cdr3_nt: TGTGCCAGCAGTTACTCCTGGCAGGGGGTCGCTACCGAGCAGTACTTC
j_call: TRBJ2-1; v_call: TRBV7-3; d_call: TRBD2; clone_size: -; cdr3_aa: CASSSPGLAGGGSYNEQFF; cdr3_nt: TGTGCCAGCAGCTCGCCGGGACTAGCGGGAGGAGGCTCCTACAATGAGCAGTTCTTC